This record concerns one T cell receptor (beta chain) sequence. Its antigen is not yet known. Per-base qualities were not stored, and no clone one base away is much larger. From the germline V gene (reference sequence), CDR1 is GTSNPN and CDR2 is SVGIG. Cut back by 1 base and 5 bases, the V and J ends lie 14 bases apart. Including cysteine and phenylalanine, the CDR3 has 15 amino acids. Only the CDR3 portion is preserved as DNA: 45 bases, with reading frame beginning at the first base. The data belong to a study of blood T cell repertoires in COVID-19 (TCRdb year 2020). Context from the whole study: Collaborator samples came from the United States, Italy and Spain and covered acute and convalescent phases of COVID-19. Where available, HLA class I and class II types were obtained from metadata supplied by the sample provider rather than from assay-based typing. The repertoires were released in a freely available public database meant as a resource for research on the immune response to SARS-CoV-2. Subjects who had been exposed to COVID-19, were actively infected with it, or had recovered from it provided the deeply sampled blood TCRbeta repertoires that made up the dataset. The material from the prospective study consisted of cDNA or gDNA derived from T cells, B-cell-depleted T cells, or PBMCs. Samples were obtained from the ongoing ImmuneRACE study (first 160 participants) and from 1,254 subjects provided by 6 global collaborators. Nearly every sample came with metadata listing a de-identified subject ID, COVID-19 status, age in years and sex.

Beyond this particular receptor, the publication reports: Clinical and demographic metadata were provided uncurated, with the amount varying by source and participant.

Each collaborating institution followed its own protocols to collect whole blood in K2EDTA tubes. Collaborator samples were shipped for TCRbeta analysis as frozen whole blood, isolated PBMCs, or DNA extracted from either sample type. The immunoSEQ Assay, a bias-controlled multiplex PCR, was used to amplify TCRbeta CDR3 regions from genomic DNA. The study's own analysis went as follows. The number of nucleated cells in each sample was estimated from the amplification of reference gene primers within the assay. To quantify the absolute abundance of each unique TCRbeta CDR3 rearrangement, sequence reads were collapsed and filtered. For each sample, productive Simpson clonality was calculated by taking the square root of Simpson's diversity index across productive rearrangements. Entries here come from immuneACCESS through TCRdb and include only in-frame sequences with V and J called. Some clones fail to appear in such tables; in the studies checked, an unresolved V gene covers under half of the shortfall, and the cause of the remainder is unknown. V and J calls plus clone size are reproduced from that table; the DNA served to infer D and trimming. The sample includes 200,000 or so clones, with just under 85% observed a single time. Of the sample, about 6.9% is held by the ten largest clones.

This TCR came from a human donor with acute or convalescent COVID-19. The donor label of this sample is uncertain. The sequencing input was peripheral blood. The chain was built from TRBV30 and TRBJ1-4, with TRBD1 perhaps the D gene, on 6 matching bases. The CDR3 amino acid sequence is: CAWSESGVGNEKLFF. The DNA sequence is given as TGTGCCTGGAGTGAGTCAGGGGTAGGGAATGAAAAACTGTTTTTT.